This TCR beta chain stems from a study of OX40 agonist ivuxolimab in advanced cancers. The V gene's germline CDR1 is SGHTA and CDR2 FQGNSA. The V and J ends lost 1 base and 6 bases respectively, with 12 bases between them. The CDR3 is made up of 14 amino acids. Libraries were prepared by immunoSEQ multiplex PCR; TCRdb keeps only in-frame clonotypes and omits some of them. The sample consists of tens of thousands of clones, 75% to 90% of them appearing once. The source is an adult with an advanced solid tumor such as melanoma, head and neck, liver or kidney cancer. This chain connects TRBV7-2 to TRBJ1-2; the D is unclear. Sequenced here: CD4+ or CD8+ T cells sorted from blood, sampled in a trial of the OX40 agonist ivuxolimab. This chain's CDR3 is CASSLVDGIHGYTF. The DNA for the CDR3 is TGTGCCAGCAGCTTAGTAGACGGAATACATGGCTACACCTTC.